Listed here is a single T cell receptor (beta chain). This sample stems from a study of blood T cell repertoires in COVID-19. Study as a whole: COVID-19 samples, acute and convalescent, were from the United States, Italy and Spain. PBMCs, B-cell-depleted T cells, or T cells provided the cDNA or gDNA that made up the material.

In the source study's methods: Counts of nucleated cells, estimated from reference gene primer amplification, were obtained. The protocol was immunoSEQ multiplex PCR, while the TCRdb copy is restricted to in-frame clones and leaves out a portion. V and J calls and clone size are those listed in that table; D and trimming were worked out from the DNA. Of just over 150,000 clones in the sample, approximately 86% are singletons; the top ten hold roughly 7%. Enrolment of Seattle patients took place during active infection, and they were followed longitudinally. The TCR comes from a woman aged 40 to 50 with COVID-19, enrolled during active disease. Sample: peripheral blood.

The CDR3 nucleotides read TGTGCCAGCAGCTTAGAGAGGAACAATGAGCAGTTCTTC. Residues: CASSLERNNEQFF. This chain links TRBV7-3 with TRBJ2-1; D unclear. Germline CDR1 reads SGHTA; CDR2 reads FQGTGA. The germline V and J ends were trimmed by 2 bases and 5 bases, with 7 bases remaining between them. CDR3 length equals 13 residues.